A single sample gave rise to the 32 T cell receptor beta chains below, sequenced in a study of T cell responses to AZD1222 COVID-19 vaccine. Sequenced by immunoSEQ multiplex PCR; TCRdb stores in-frame clones only, minus some. The profile shows fewer than 300,000 clones, approximately 95% of them singletons. Specimen: peripheral blood, collected on day 0 of AZD1222 vaccination. The receptors originated from an adult in good health.

This sequence joins TRBV19 and TRBJ2-7, with TRBD2 matching 10 bases. Germline V gene sequence: CDR1 LNHDA, CDR2 SQIVND (reference sequence). This CDR3 has 15 residues. The ends lost 5 bases at V and 2 bases at J; junction bases unmatched: 6. This chain's CDR3 is CASSPLAGETYEQYF. DNA of the CDR3: TGTGCCAGTAGTCCCCTAGCGGGAGAGACCTACGAGCAGTACTTC.

V gene TRBV19 combines with J gene TRBJ2-1; D may match TRBD1 or TRBD2 (7 bases each). The CDR3 extends over 13 amino acids. Germline values: CDR1 LNHDA, CDR2 SQIVND (reference sequence). The germline V and J ends were trimmed by 4 bases and 10 bases, with 14 bases remaining between them. The CDR3 loop is CASSSGGGGEQFF. Here the CDR3 DNA reads TGTGCCAGTAGTAGCGGGGGAGGGGGCGAGCAGTTCTTC.

The rearrangement joins TRBV6-5 to TRBJ1-1; D is ambiguous. There are 16 residues in the CDR3. Germline CDR1 MNHEY, CDR2 SVGAGI. The ends were cut back, 2 bases at V and 0 bases at J, with 13 bases in the middle. The CDR3 nucleotides read TGTGCCAGCAGTTACCCCGGGATCTATTTGAACACTGAAGCTTTCTTT. This translates into CASSYPGIYLNTEAFF.

This chain uses TRBV7-3 with TRBJ1-2; D is unclear. Germline V lookup: CDR1 SGHTA, CDR2 FQGTGA. Trimming pared 0 bases from V and 7 bases from J, leaving 12 bases between. The CDR3 totals 14 residues. CDR3 amino acids: CASSLTPGKGGYTF. The CDR3 DNA follows: TGTGCCAGCAGCTTAACCCCTGGGAAGGGTGGCTACACCTTC.

This rearrangement joins TRBV29-1 to TRBJ2-2, with 7 positions matching TRBD1. Germline-derived CDR1 and CDR2 are SQVTM and ANQGSEA. CDR3 length: 14 residues. Trimming cost V 6 bases and J 0 bases; bases outside gene matches: 4. In DNA, the CDR3 is TGCAGCGTGGGGACAGTCGCGAACACCGGGGAGCTGTTTTTT. Translation: CSVGTVANTGELFF.

This clone was observed a few times. The V and J genes are TRBV19 and TRBJ2-7; D is unresolved. The CDR3 contains 14 residues. With 6 bases removed from V and 2 bases from J, the gap between germline ends came to 14 bases. CDR1 is LNHDA, CDR2 SQIVND, per germline (reference sequence). As DNA, the CDR3 is TGTGCCAGTAGCAGCCGGATCGGTCCCTACGAGCAGTACTTC. It codes for CASSSRIGPYEQYF.

V usage is TRBV28 and J usage is TRBJ1-6; D remains unclear. This CDR3 is 13 amino acids long. Between the trimmed V and J ends, which lost 8 bases and 9 bases, there was a span of 14 bases. The germline V gene has CDR1 MDHEN and CDR2 SYDVKM. The CDR3: CASSTSGISPLHF. The CDR3 DNA reads as TGTGCCAGCTCGACCAGTGGTATTTCACCCCTCCACTTT.

V usage is TRBV11-2 and J usage is TRBJ2-3, with 7 bases identical to TRBD1. Trimming at V came to 1 base and at J to 7 bases, leaving 8 bases not matched to a gene. CDR3 size: 15 residues. CDR1 and CDR2 from the germline V gene are SGHAT and FQNNGV. This chain's CDR3 is CASSLVTGTAYTQYF. CDR3 nucleotide sequence: TGTGCCAGCAGCTTAGTAACCGGGACAGCTTATACGCAGTATTTT.

V gene TRBV5-6 combines with J gene TRBJ1-5; unclear D gene. The CDR3 extends over 14 amino acids. V lost 0 bases to trimming and J lost 1 base, with 5 bases between them. CDR1 SGHDT and CDR2 YYEEEE come from the germline V gene. The DNA for the CDR3 is TGTGCCAGCAGCTTGGCGGGGAGCAATCAGCCCCAGCATTTT. Its protein product is CASSLAGSNQPQHF.

CDR3 loop: CAINRDSYEQYF. Written as DNA, the CDR3 is TGTGCCATCAACAGGGACTCCTACGAGCAGTACTTC. This chain joins TRBV10-3 and TRBJ2-7; D is perhaps TRBD1 (6 bases). The germline V gene has CDR1 ENHRY and CDR2 SYGVKD. With 7 bases removed from V and 0 bases from J, the gap between germline ends came to 7 bases. The CDR3 has 12 amino acids.

This sequence joins TRBV2 and TRBJ1-3; possibly TRBD1 for D (6 bases). Germline CDR1 and CDR2: SNHLY and FYNNEI. V lost 8 bases to trimming and J lost 4 bases, with 15 bases between them. CDR3 length equals 14 residues. This CDR3 is CASCQQGAGNTIYF. CDR3 nucleotides: TGTGCCAGCTGTCAACAGGGAGCAGGAAACACCATATATTTT. The whole variable domain, remainder taken from reference TRBV2 and TRBJ1-3, is EPEVTQTPSHQVTQMGQEVILRCVPISNHLYFYWYRQILGQKVEFLVSFYNNEISEKSEIFDDQFSVERPDGSNFTLKIRSTKLEDSAMYFCASCQQGAGNTIYFGEGSWLTVV.

The rearrangement links TRBV12-3 or TRBV12-4 to TRBJ1-2; 7 bases are a match to TRBD1. This CDR3 has 13 residues. V lost 3 bases, J lost 4 bases, and 2 bases stayed unmatched. The CDR3 protein is CASSLGQTYGYTF. In nucleotides, the CDR3 is TGTGCCAGCAGTTTGGGACAGACCTATGGCTACACCTTC.

The rearrangement uses TRBV12-5 and TRBJ1-2; D remains unclear. The germline CDR1 and CDR2 sequences are LGHNT and FRNRAP. The ends were cut back, 6 bases at V and 3 bases at J, with 14 bases in the middle. This CDR3 is 14 amino acids long. The CDR3 loop reads CASGYEGSYYGYTF. The CDR3 DNA follows: TGTGCTAGTGGCTACGAAGGGTCCTACTATGGCTACACCTTC.

This clone appeared a few times. The chain couples TRBV7-9 to TRBJ2-1, with 9 bases lining up with TRBD2. Trimming cost V 2 bases and J 8 bases; bases outside gene matches: 10. The CDR3 is 16 amino acids. CDR1 and CDR2 (germline): SEHNR, FQNEAQ (reference sequence). Here the CDR3 DNA reads TGTGCCAGCAGCTTATTACGTGGGACTAGCATAGATGAGCAGTTCTTC. This encodes CASSLLRGTSIDEQFF. Full variable domain (outside the CDR3, taken from reference TRBV7-9 and TRBJ2-1): DTGVSQNPRHKITKRGQNVTFRCDPISEHNRLYWYRQTLGQGPEFLTYFQNEAQLEKSRLLSDRFSAERPKGSFSTLEIQRTEQGDSAMYLCASSLLRGTSIDEQFFGPGTRLTVL.

V and J are TRBV20-1 and TRBJ2-3; no reliable D call. The CDR3 runs 10 residues. With 6 bases removed from V and 5 bases from J, the gap between germline ends came to 6 bases. The germline gives CDR1 DFQATT, CDR2 SNEGSKA (reference sequence). The CDR3 is CSATLDTQYF. CDR3 DNA sequence: TGCAGTGCGACGTTAGATACGCAGTATTTT.

In its sample, this clone was seen once. The chain links TRBV5-1 to TRBJ2-6; D gene ambiguous. Trimming took 1 base from V and 0 from J, leaving 11 bases between them. Germline V lookup: CDR1 SGHRS, CDR2 YFSETQ. The CDR3 runs 17 residues. The CDR3 DNA is TGCGCCAGCAGCTTGTTTACGAAAGTCTCTGGGGCCAACGTCCTGACTTTC. Amino acid sequence: CASSLFTKVSGANVLTF.

This chain links TRBV3-1 (or the pseudogene TRBV3-2) with TRBJ2-7; TRBD1 aligns across 7 bases. The CDR3 contains 14 residues. Germline values: CDR1 LGHDT, CDR2 YNNKEL (reference sequence). With V trimmed by 4 bases and J by 6 bases, 9 bases remained unmatched. CDR3 DNA sequence: TGTGCCAGCAGCCCCCTGACAGGGTTAGGCGAGCAGTACTTC. It yields the protein CASSPLTGLGEQYF.

V gene TRBV2 combines with J gene TRBJ2-1, with D perhaps matching TRBD2 (6 bases). The CDR3 is 14 residues long. Germline V lookup: CDR1 SNHLY, CDR2 FYNNEI. The V gene lost 4 bases and the J gene lost 4 bases, with 11 bases spanning the gap. CDR3 residues: CASSGRGRYNEQFF. CDR3 nucleotide sequence: TGTGCCAGCAGTGGGAGGGGCCGGTACAATGAGCAGTTCTTC.

This chain's CDR3 is CASSLSGTPYNEQFF. In DNA, the CDR3 is TGTGCCAGCAGTTTATCCGGGACCCCCTACAATGAGCAGTTCTTC. The chain couples TRBV27 to TRBJ2-1; D is possibly TRBD1 or TRBD2 (5 bases each). Germline V CDR1 and CDR2: MNHEY, SMNVEV (reference sequence). Trimming removed 0 bases from V and 2 bases from J, with 8 bases in between. There are 15 residues in the CDR3.

The CDR3 nucleotides read TGTGCCACCAGTGACCATGGGACGGCTGAGTATGGCTACACCTTC. Its translation is CATSDHGTAEYGYTF. The J gene is TRBJ1-2, the V gene TRBV24-1; TRBD1 is a possible D gene (5 bases). Between the trimmed V and J ends, which lost 4 bases and 5 bases, there was a span of 16 bases. This CDR3 spans 15 amino acids. Looked up from germline, CDR1 is KGHDR and CDR2 is SFDVKD.

The J gene is TRBJ2-3, the V gene TRBV7-9; D not certain. CDR1 and CDR2 from the germline V gene are SEHNR and FQNEAQ (reference sequence). The V and J ends lost 1 base and 0 bases respectively, with 11 bases between them. The CDR3 consists of 16 residues. The CDR3 nucleotides read TGTGCCAGCAGCTTAGGACTGGACCTTAGCACAGATACGCAGTATTTT. Translating gives CASSLGLDLSTDTQYF.

The CDR3 region is CASSLSRDNEQFF. The CDR3, as DNA: TGTGCCAGCAGCTTATCCAGGGACAATGAGCAGTTCTTC. This sequence joins TRBV7-2 and TRBJ2-1; D may be TRBD1 (5 bases). The CDR3 covers 13 residues. Germline V gene lookup returns CDR1 SGHTA and CDR2 FQGNSA. V was pared by 2 bases and J by 5 bases, with 7 bases between.

This chain's CDR3 is CASSSGTGLYEQYF. DNA of the CDR3: TGTGCCAGCAGCTCCGGGACAGGGCTGTACGAGCAGTACTTC. The rearrangement joins TRBV5-4 to TRBJ2-7; 9 bases are shared with TRBD1. Germline lookup yields CDR1 SGHNT and CDR2 YYREEE (reference sequence). The J segment lost 4 bases and the V segment lost 3 bases, leaving 5 bases of the junction unmatched. CDR3 length equals 14 residues.

The chain uses TRBV27 and TRBJ2-7; 10 bases match TRBD1. CDR3 length equals 13 residues. Trimming at V came to 5 bases and at J to 2 bases, leaving 0 bases not matched to a gene. Germline lookup yields CDR1 MNHEY and CDR2 SMNVEV (reference sequence). The chain's CDR3 is CASSDRGPYEQYF. The CDR3 DNA reads as TGTGCCAGCAGTGACAGGGGGCCCTACGAGCAGTACTTC.

This sequence joins TRBV5-1 and TRBJ1-1; no firm D call. The V gene's germline CDR1 is SGHRS and CDR2 YFSETQ. Trimming cost V 4 bases and J 1 base, with 17 bases left between them. The CDR3 runs 16 residues. CDR3 nucleotides: TGCGCCAGCAGCAGGGTGCCAGGCCCTGAGAACACTGAAGCTTTCTTT. Translation: CASSRVPGPENTEAFF.

This clone was seen once. The V call is TRBV19, the J call TRBJ2-1; TRBD1 aligns across 7 bases. V gave up 5 bases and J gave up 8 bases; unmatched junction bases: 12. The CDR3 sequence is 15 residues long. CDR1 and CDR2 from the germline V gene are LNHDA and SQIVND (reference sequence). The CDR3 here is CASSREGQAGYEQFF. DNA for the CDR3: TGTGCCAGTAGTCGAGAAGGACAGGCTGGGTATGAGCAGTTCTTC. Complete variable domain (other parts from reference TRBV19 and TRBJ2-1): DGGITQSPKYLFRKEGQNVTLSCEQNLNHDAMYWYRQDPGQGLRLIYYSQIVNDFQKGDIAEGYSVSREKKESFPLTVTSAQKNPTAFYLCASSREGQAGYEQFFGPGTRLTVL.

The V and J genes are TRBV7-9 and TRBJ2-2; the match to TRBD2 covers 9 bases. Losses at the gene ends were 5 bases for V and 4 bases for J; bases not matched to a gene: 5. Germline assignment: CDR1 SEHNR and CDR2 FQNEAQ (reference sequence). The CDR3 is made up of 15 amino acids. Here the CDR3 reads CASSQGLAATGELFF. In nucleotides, the CDR3 is TGTGCCAGCAGCCAGGGACTAGCAGCCACCGGGGAGCTGTTTTTT.

With regard to this clone: One end of the junction varies from germline; a read error may be responsible. The chain has TRBV5-1 and TRBJ1-5; 7 nucleotides agree with TRBD1. Germline lookup yields CDR1 SGHRS and CDR2 YFSETQ. The length of the CDR3 is 14 residues. In DNA form, the CDR3 reads TGCGCCAGCAGCGATGGAGGGGGCAAACAGCCCCAGCATTTT. Translation: CASSDGGGKQPQHF.

The rearrangement links TRBV27 to TRBJ1-6; D is possibly TRBD1 (5 bases). In germline, CDR1 is MNHEY, CDR2 SMNVEV (reference sequence). This CDR3 region has 16 residues. V dropped 2 bases and J dropped 5 bases, with 13 bases sitting between them. CDR3 nucleotide sequence: TGTGCCAGCAGTTTACCACGACAGAATGATAATTCACCCCTCCACTTT. This codes for CASSLPRQNDNSPLHF.

The rearrangement joins TRBV28 to TRBJ1-4, with D possibly TRBD1 on 6 matching bases. The V gene lost 7 bases and the J gene lost 12 bases, with 18 bases spanning the gap. This CDR3 spans 13 amino acids. From germline, CDR1 is MDHEN and CDR2 SYDVKM. Here the CDR3 reads CASTRGPDRELFF. The CDR3 nucleotides read TGTGCCAGCACCAGGGGCCCGGACCGTGAACTGTTTTTT.

The J gene is TRBJ1-5, the V gene TRBV30, with D possibly TRBD1 on 6 matching bases. This CDR3 region has 13 residues. The germline gives CDR1 GTSNPN, CDR2 SVGIG (reference sequence). V lost 1 base to trimming and J lost 7 bases, with 11 bases between them. The CDR3 DNA sequence: TGTGCCTGGAGTGCGACAGGTCTCCAGCCCCAGCATTTT. Protein product: CAWSATGLQPQHF.

The rearrangement joins TRBV3-1 (or the pseudogene TRBV3-2) to TRBJ2-2; D may match TRBD1 or TRBD2 (5 bases each). Per the germline V gene, CDR1 is LGHDT and CDR2 is YNNKEL (reference sequence). The CDR3 is 17 amino acids. V lost 0 bases to trimming and J lost 6 bases, with 17 bases between them. The CDR3: CASSQDLGRLFAGELFF. The CDR3 nucleotides are TGTGCCAGCAGCCAAGATCTGGGACGCCTCTTTGCCGGGGAGCTGTTTTTT.